A single sample gave rise to the 29 T cell receptor beta chains below, sequenced in a study of cytomegalovirus exposure and HLA in healthy donors. The PCR was carried out with 60 Vbeta primers and 13 Jbeta primers. Profiled with immunoSEQ multiplex PCR; TCRdb holds only in-frame clones, not every one. The repertoire holds some 130,000 clones, with approximately 80% as singletons. The sequencing sample was made of PBMCs. The receptors shown here come from a man aged 25 to 45 in good health and CMV-seronegative.

This chain uses TRBV6-1 with TRBJ2-1, with 11 bases lining up with TRBD2. CDR3 size: 17 residues. The germline gives CDR1 MNHNS, CDR2 SASEGT. After removal of 4 bases from V and 7 bases from J, the junction contained 12 bases not matched to a gene. DNA for the CDR3: TGTGCCAGCAGTGCTCCGGGACTAGCGGATATTTGGAATGAGCAGTTCTTC. Its translation: CASSAPGLADIWNEQFF.

The rearrangement links TRBV12-5 to TRBJ1-3, with 9 nucleotides matching TRBD1. The germline CDR1 and CDR2 sequences are LGHNT and FRNRAP. Trimming cost V 0 bases and J 0 bases; bases outside gene matches: 12. CDR3 length: 20 amino acids. The CDR3 coding sequence is TGTGCTAGTGGTTTGGTACTGGGACAGGGAAACGGCCCCTCTGGAAACACCATATATTTT. It codes for CASGLVLGQGNGPSGNTIYF.

The chain uses TRBV9 and TRBJ2-1, with 7 positions matching TRBD1. From germline, CDR1 is SGDLS and CDR2 YYNGEE. This CDR3 is built from 15 residues. The V and J ends lost 0 bases and 4 bases, in that order; junction bases with no gene match: 4. This CDR3 is CASSVEDREYNEQFF. CDR3 nucleotides: TGTGCCAGCAGCGTAGAAGACAGGGAGTACAATGAGCAGTTCTTC.

The V gene is TRBV28, the J gene TRBJ1-5; D gene uncertain. V was trimmed by 7 bases and J by 2 bases, leaving 9 bases between them. There are 13 residues in the CDR3. Per germline, CDR1 MDHEN and CDR2 SYDVKM. The CDR3 reads CASTPGGNQPQHF. The CDR3, as DNA: TGTGCCAGCACCCCCGGGGGCAATCAGCCCCAGCATTTT.

This clone was seen only a few times. The V call is TRBV18, the J call TRBJ2-1; TRBD2 aligns across 9 bases. CDR3 size: 16 residues. V shed 2 bases and J 5 bases; nucleotides not matched to a gene: 7. Germline lookup yields CDR1 KGHSH and CDR2 LQKENI. The CDR3 sequence is CASSPGLAGWDNEQFF. In DNA form, the CDR3 reads TGTGCCAGCTCACCAGGGCTAGCGGGATGGGACAATGAGCAGTTCTTC.

The chain is built from TRBV7-8 and TRBJ1-1; D may be TRBD1 (5 bases). CDR1 is SGHVS, CDR2 FQNEAQ, per germline. With 1 base removed from V and 4 bases from J, the gap between germline ends came to 13 bases. This CDR3 region has 15 residues. The CDR3 spells CASSLVAGSATEAFF. The CDR3 DNA reads as TGTGCCAGCAGCTTAGTTGCAGGGTCCGCCACTGAAGCTTTCTTT.

This CDR3 reads CAIGGPWEQYF. For the CDR3, the DNA is TGTGCCATCGGGGGGCCGTGGGAGCAGTACTTC. The chain uses TRBV27 and TRBJ2-7, with D possibly matching TRBD2 (7 bases). Germline V lookup: CDR1 MNHEY, CDR2 SMNVEV (reference sequence). CDR3 length: 11 residues. V was trimmed by 10 bases and J by 7 bases, leaving 14 bases between them.

The J gene is TRBJ2-1, the V gene TRBV19; D gene ambiguous. Germline values: CDR1 LNHDA, CDR2 SQIVND (reference sequence). There are 15 residues in the CDR3. V dropped 1 base and J dropped 8 bases, with 15 bases sitting between them. This CDR3 reads CASSIVGETSDEQFF. The CDR3, as DNA: TGTGCCAGTAGTATAGTGGGTGAAACCAGCGATGAGCAGTTCTTC.

The rearrangement uses TRBV19 and TRBJ2-7; TRBD2 might be the D (7 bases). This CDR3 is 14 amino acids long. Deletions cut 3 bases from V and 7 bases from J, with 16 bases between. Per germline, CDR1 LNHDA and CDR2 SQIVND (reference sequence). This CDR3 reads CASSIAGALGEQYF. The CDR3 DNA sequence: TGTGCCAGTAGTATCGCGGGGGCTTTAGGTGAGCAGTACTTC.

This clone was observed once. The chain couples TRBV21-1 to TRBJ1-2; the table's D call, TRBD1, has no DNA check behind it. TRBV21-1 is reported as a pseudogene. This CDR3 spans 14 amino acids. The CDR3 bases are TGTGCCAGCAGCACGCGACAGGGGGCGGATGGCTACACCTTC. This encodes CASSTRQGADGYTF.

The rearrangement joins TRBV7-8 to TRBJ1-2; 8 nucleotides agree with TRBD1. This CDR3 has 14 residues. V shed 5 bases and J 4 bases; nucleotides not matched to a gene: 6. Germline CDR1 reads SGHVS; CDR2 reads FQNEAQ. CDR3 sequence reads: CASSNRGLSYGYTF. CDR3 nucleotides: TGTGCCAGCAGCAACAGGGGGTTGAGCTATGGCTACACCTTC.

The chain joins TRBV5-4 to TRBJ2-3; a possible D gene is TRBD2 (5 bases). V was cut by 0 bases and J by 4 bases, with 9 bases left in between. This CDR3 has 14 residues. In germline, CDR1 is SGHNT, CDR2 YYREEE (reference sequence). CDR3: CASSLVGGPDTQYF. The CDR3 DNA reads TGTGCCAGCAGCTTGGTCGGAGGCCCAGATACGCAGTATTTT.

V and J are TRBV19 and TRBJ2-7, with a possible D match to TRBD1 (5 bases). Trimming left V 5 bases short and J 6 bases short, with 20 bases between. The CDR3 totals 15 residues. Germline loops: CDR1 LNHDA, CDR2 SQIVND (reference sequence). This CDR3 is CASSLVTRGNCEQYF. The CDR3 DNA reads TGTGCCAGTAGTCTTGTGACAAGGGGAAACTGCGAGCAGTACTTC.

The chain employs TRBV30 and TRBJ2-7, with D possibly matching TRBD1 (6 bases). Trimming cost V 8 bases and J 0 bases, with 23 bases left between them. Germline loops: CDR1 GTSNPN, CDR2 SVGIG (reference sequence). The CDR3 runs to 16 residues. The DNA of the CDR3 is TGTGCCATCATACGGGACACAGGGCCTAGCTCCTACGAGCAGTACTTC. Translated, it gives CAIIRDTGPSSYEQYF.

In regard to this clone: One junction end does not reproduce the germline sequence, and a read error may be involved. The chain employs TRBV2 and TRBJ2-1; TRBD2 matches 12 bases. The germline CDR1 and CDR2 sequences are SNHLY and FYNNEI. The CDR3 sequence is 16 residues long. The CDR3 reads CASSEAPNPLAGGPVF. Here the CDR3 DNA reads TGTGCCAGCAGTGAAGCTCCCAACCCCCTAGCGGGAGGGCCGGTCTTC.

To note about this clone: A read error may produce the germline difference seen at one junction end. V is TRBV4-1 and J is TRBJ1-2; TRBD1 is a possible D gene (6 bases). The germline CDR1 and CDR2 sequences are MGHRA and YSYEKL. CDR3 length: 15 amino acids. The CDR3 DNA sequence: TGCGCCAGCAGCCAAGATCAACAGGGCAACTATGGCTACCCCTTC. Amino acids: CASSQDQQGNYGYPF.

The DNA of the CDR3 is TGTGCCAGTAGTACACTAGCGGGAGGACTCTACGAGCAGTACTTC. Translated: CASSTLAGGLYEQYF. This chain joins TRBV19 and TRBJ2-7, with 12 bases fitting TRBD2. This CDR3 is 15 amino acids long. Germline V gene lookup returns CDR1 LNHDA and CDR2 SQIVND (reference sequence). Unmatched junction bases numbered 4, after V lost 4 bases and J lost 3 bases.

This clone was observed a few times. The chain couples TRBV6-5 to TRBJ2-7, with a possible D match to TRBD1 (5 bases). This CDR3 spans 14 amino acids. Germline-derived CDR1 and CDR2 are MNHEY and SVGAGI. V was clipped by 6 bases and J by 2 bases, with 14 bases between them. This CDR3 is CASRPTDRTYEQYF. The DNA of the CDR3 is TGTGCCAGCAGACCGACAGACCGTACCTACGAGCAGTACTTC.

The gene calls are TRBV28 and TRBJ2-7; TRBD1 is a possible D gene (5 bases). The CDR3 sequence is 15 residues long. Germline V lookup: CDR1 MDHEN, CDR2 SYDVKM. Trimming pared 4 bases from V and 2 bases from J, leaving 15 bases between. The CDR3 region is CASSSRLRGAYEQYF. The CDR3 region has the DNA TGTGCCAGCAGTTCCCGACTTAGGGGTGCCTACGAGCAGTACTTC. Together with reference TRBV28 and TRBJ2-7, the CDR3 gives the full variable domain: DVKVTQSSRYLVKRTGEKVFLECVQDMDHENMFWYRQDPGLGLRLIYFSYDVKMKEKGDIPEGYSVSREKKERFSLILESASTNQTSMYLCASSSRLRGAYEQYFGPGTRLTVT.

This clone was seen more than once but under ten times. This chain uses TRBV2 with TRBJ2-3, with TRBD2 matching over 15 bases. The CDR3 loop spans 19 amino acids. V was pared by 6 bases and J by 0 bases, with 10 bases of the junction left unmatched. Germline CDR1 and CDR2: SNHLY and FYNNEI. The CDR3 DNA follows: TGTGCCAGCAGGTCACCCGGGACTAGCGGGAGGCGGAGCACAGATACGCAGTATTTT. Its protein product is CASRSPGTSGRRSTDTQYF.

The J gene is TRBJ1-1, the V gene TRBV9; 7 positions agree with TRBD1. Trimming cost V 0 bases and J 0 bases; bases outside gene matches: 8. The V gene's germline CDR1 is SGDLS and CDR2 YYNGEE. The CDR3 runs to 17 residues. The CDR3 nucleotides are TGTGCCAGCAGCGTAGCTGGACAGGAGATCATGAACACTGAAGCTTTCTTT. It encodes CASSVAGQEIMNTEAFF.

CDR3 sequence reads: CASSERSGVDTGELFF. The CDR3 nucleotides are TGTGCCAGCAGCGAAAGGTCAGGGGTGGACACCGGGGAGCTGTTTTTT. The chain carries TRBV9 and TRBJ2-2; D possibly corresponds to TRBD1 (6 bases). This CDR3 is 16 amino acids long. Germline V gene data show CDR1 as SGDLS and CDR2 as YYNGEE. V dropped 3 bases and J dropped 3 bases, with 15 bases sitting between them. The full variable domain, with the rest looked up from reference TRBV9 and TRBJ2-2, is DSGVTQTPKHLITATGQRVTLRCSPRSGDLSVYWYQQSLDQGLQFLIQYYNGEERAKGNILERFSAQQFPDLHSELNLSSLELGDSALYFCASSERSGVDTGELFFGEGSRLTVL.

This clone was observed a handful of times. The V and J genes are TRBV27 and TRBJ2-1; 8 nucleotides match TRBD1. With 3 bases clipped from V and 0 bases from J, the junction kept 7 bases outside the gene matches. There are 17 residues in the CDR3. Germline CDR1 is MNHEY and CDR2 is SMNVEV (reference sequence). The DNA for the CDR3 is TGTGCCAGCAGTTTTGCCCGACAGGGGATCTCCTACAATGAGCAGTTCTTC. Encoded protein: CASSFARQGISYNEQFF.

The chain is built from TRBV5-6 and TRBJ2-2; TRBD1 matches at 7 bases. The CDR3 length is 14 residues. J was trimmed by 10 bases and V by 4 bases; bases with no gene match: 10. Per the germline V gene, CDR1 is SGHDT and CDR2 is YYEEEE. The DNA for the CDR3 is TGTGCCAGCAGCCAAGGGACAGTGGACCCGGAGCTGTTTTTT. Protein sequence: CASSQGTVDPELFF.

The chain couples TRBV5-4 to TRBJ1-2; D unclear. Trimming shortened V by 0 bases and J by 7 bases, and 16 bases separated the two germline ends. This CDR3 comprises 15 residues. The germline gives CDR1 SGHNT, CDR2 YYREEE (reference sequence). Here the CDR3 reads CASSLGPTGSGGYTF. The CDR3 bases are TGTGCCAGCAGCTTGGGCCCGACGGGGTCGGGTGGCTACACCTTC.

Concerning this clone: The junction shows a germline mismatch at one end, possibly a read error. In nucleotides, the CDR3 is TGTGCCAGCAATCGGGCGCGGGGGAATGGCTACCCCTTC. Translated, it gives CASNRARGNGYPF. The chain links TRBV6-5 to TRBJ1-2; D perhaps matches TRBD1 (5 bases). CDR3 size: 13 residues. CDR1 MNHEY and CDR2 SVGAGI come from the germline V gene.

The chain is built from TRBV6-6 and TRBJ2-7; D perhaps matches TRBD1 (5 bases). Trimming cost V 2 bases and J 1 base, with 9 bases left between them. The germline V gene encodes CDR1 MNHNY and CDR2 SVGAGI (reference sequence). The length of the CDR3 is 14 residues. The CDR3 protein is CASSYGQGSYEQYF. The CDR3 DNA follows: TGTGCCAGCAGTTACGGTCAGGGTTCCTACGAGCAGTACTTC.

This chain uses TRBV11-2 with TRBJ2-5; 9 bases agree with TRBD1. The CDR3 loop spans 16 amino acids. Germline V CDR1 and CDR2: SGHAT, FQNNGV. V was clipped by 5 bases and J by 4 bases; unmatched bases: 11. This CDR3 is CASSGIGQGKRETQYF. The DNA of the CDR3 is TGTGCCAGCAGCGGAATTGGACAGGGGAAGAGAGAGACCCAGTACTTC. The full variable domain, with the rest looked up from reference TRBV11-2 and TRBJ2-5, is EAGVAQSPRYKIIEKRQSVAFWCNPISGHATLYWYQQILGQGPKLLIQFQNNGVVDDSQLPKDRFSAERLKGVDSTLKIQPAKLEDSAVYLCASSGIGQGKRETQYFGPGTRLLVL.

V and J are TRBV7-9 and TRBJ2-3; possible D gene TRBD2, 5 bases. Per germline, CDR1 SEHNR and CDR2 FQNEAQ (reference sequence). Trimming stripped 3 bases from V and 0 bases from J, with 13 bases between. CDR3 length: 16 amino acids. CDR3 sequence: CASSFASRTSTDTQYF. The CDR3 DNA sequence: TGTGCCAGCAGCTTTGCGTCAAGGACTAGCACAGATACGCAGTATTTT.